This TCR beta chain was found in a study of cytomegalovirus exposure and HLA in healthy donors. Study-level findings and limits: Follow-up analysis found HLA locus-dependent TCR association rates, highest for DRB1 and lowest for HLA-C. Specific recognition of CMV antigens was confirmed in vitro for a few chains (all CMV-associated).

Germline values: CDR1 MNHEY, CDR2 SMNVEV (reference sequence). The V end lost 2 bases, the J end lost 0 bases, and 10 bases lay between the germline ends. The CDR3 length is 15 residues. As concerns this clone: Its antigen is still unknown.

Primers included in the PCR were 60 Vbeta and 13 Jbeta primers. Some clones are missing from TCRdb's copy, which holds only in-frame ones; the method was immunoSEQ multiplex PCR. The sample records 100,000 to 150,000 clones, 81% being singletons. There were likely unrecorded immune exposures, though donors were nominally healthy when sampled. Sequencing was carried out using PBMCs. The chain couples TRBV27 to TRBJ1-2; tentatively, D is TRBD1 (6 bases). The TCR was taken from a woman aged 40 to 55 in good health and CMV-seropositive. The CDR3: CASSLGGGSNYGYTF. The CDR3 DNA follows: TGTGCCAGCAGTTTAGGGGGGGGCTCTAACTATGGCTACACCTTC.